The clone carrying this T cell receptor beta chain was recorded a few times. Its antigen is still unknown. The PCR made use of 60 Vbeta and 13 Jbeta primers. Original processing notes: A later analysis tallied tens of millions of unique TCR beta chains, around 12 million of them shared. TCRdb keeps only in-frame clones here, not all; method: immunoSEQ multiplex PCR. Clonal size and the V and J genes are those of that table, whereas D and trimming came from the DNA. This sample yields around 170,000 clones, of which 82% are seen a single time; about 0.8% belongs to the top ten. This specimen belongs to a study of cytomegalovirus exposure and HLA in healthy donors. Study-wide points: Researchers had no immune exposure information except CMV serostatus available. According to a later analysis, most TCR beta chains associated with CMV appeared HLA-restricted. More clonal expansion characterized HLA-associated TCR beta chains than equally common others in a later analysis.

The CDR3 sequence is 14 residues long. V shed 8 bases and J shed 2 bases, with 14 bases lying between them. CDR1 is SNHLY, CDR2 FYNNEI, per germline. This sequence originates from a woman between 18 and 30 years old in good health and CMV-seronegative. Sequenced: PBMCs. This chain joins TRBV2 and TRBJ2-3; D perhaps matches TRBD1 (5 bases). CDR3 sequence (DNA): TGTGCCAGCCAGACAGCTTCCTACACAGATACGCAGTATTTT. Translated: CASQTASYTDTQYF.